The source of this T cell receptor (beta chain) is a study of T-cell reconstitution after alpha-beta-depleted transplantation in children. V shed 2 bases, J shed 6 bases, and the junction held 8 bases outside the gene matches. Per the germline V gene, CDR1 is SGHDT and CDR2 is YYEEEE. The CDR3 sequence is 16 residues long. As it was prepared, the TCRbeta library received unique molecular identifiers. TCRdb analysed the PCR reads with MiXCR anew, one entry per CDR3 protein. The sample records hundreds of thousands of distinct CDR3 sequences, approximately 10% being singletons. This receptor was identified in a human donor who donated a stem cell graft to a child with acute lymphoblastic leukemia. This chain joins TRBV5-6 and TRBJ2-2; 9 bases line up with TRBD1. Sequenced material: PBMCs from the stem cell graft donor, taken from the stem cell graft. This CDR3 reads CASSFAGTGFAGELFF. The CDR3, as DNA: TGTGCCAGCAGCTTCGCCGGGACAGGGTTCGCCGGGGAGCTGTTTTTT.